Described below is a single T cell receptor beta chain sequence and its context. This clonotype was detected many times. Its antigen has not been determined. Base-call qualities are not available, and no considerably larger clone is one nucleotide away. Patients with uncontrolled infections, other autoimmune diseases, pregnancy or lactation were excluded. Diagnoses relied on clinical symptoms, serum thyroxine and TRAb, thyroid ultrasound and orbital computed tomography. Total RNA was extracted using Trizol reagent, and RNA quality was assessed on an Agilent 2100 Bioanalyzer. These data belong to a study of T cells in Graves' hyperthyroidism and ophthalmopathy (dated by TCRdb to the late 2010s). In the study overall: TCR V-J signatures able to tell the groups apart were searched for in a discovery cohort of approximately 95 patients, of whom under 45 had Graves' ophthalmopathy and around 56 had stable Graves' hyperthyroidism. Whether ophthalmopathy could be predicted prospectively was tested in an independent validation cohort made up of roughly 19 hyperthyroidism patients plus 17 patients who later progressed to ophthalmopathy. For training and testing, the 100 or so patients in the discovery cohort were randomly divided in a 7:3 ratio. The study also compared thyroid tissue and blood T-cell repertoires from a handful of Graves' hyperthyroidism patients. Once sampling was done, hyperthyroidism patients were given methimazole at a starting dose of 30 mg daily, whereas ophthalmopathy patients were given high-dose intravenous methylprednisolone. TCR Vbeta CDR3 sequencing of approximately 140 peripheral blood samples (under 45 ophthalmopathy, roughly 74 hyperthyroidism and about 17 progressor patients) is reported in the paper. General study outcomes and caveats: During validation, the model predicted progression to ophthalmopathy a median of about 6.5 months ahead of onset, with around 65% sensitivity and 72.22% specificity. A model built on a 13 V-J signature distinguished ophthalmopathy from stable hyperthyroidism, reaching roughly 88% sensitivity and around 82% specificity in cross-validation and 80%/75% in testing. Most expanded thyroid clonotypes (frequency above 0.001) were also detected in blood, a finding suggesting that blood repertoires may reflect thyroid immune responses. Sample size was not statistically predetermined, and blinding of investigators to group allocation was not performed.

The TCR beta CDR3 regions were amplified from RNA transcripts. A first-round RT-PCR of the TCR CDR3 used the HTBI primer set with the Qiagen OneStep RT-PCR kit. A second multiplex PCR round built the libraries, followed by size selection and purification. Paired-end sequencing of the libraries was performed with 100 bp reads on an Illumina HiSeq2000. On the authors' methods: SOAPnuke was used to process the raw data, removing reads that contained adapters or uncalled bases, had a mean Phred below 15, or lacked an exact match to the constant primer or identifier. High-quality paired reads were merged with COPE v1.2.5, and unique nucleotide sequences were defined as clonotypes. MiTCR v1.1 was used to align the clonotypes against IMGT TRBV, TRBD and TRBJ reference segments. The analysis was restricted to V-J combinations with a frequency above 0.0001, which together covered 98% to 99.2% of the repertoires. The TCS score was defined as F50 (clonal expansion) divided by E x V (chaos), with BLOSUM62-based TCRdist calculated between CDR3 peptides within each V-J. Welch's t-statistics and random forest reduced 500 to 550 V-J features to about 13, which were used in a naive Bayes classifier (R e1071). The Morisita-Horn index was used to measure how similar the thyroid and blood repertoires were. TCRdb took the public reads, trimmed them with fastp at Q25, ran MiXCR for clone calling and kept in-frame beta chains. Rows with one shared CDR3 protein collapse into an entry with the most common genes and DNA. TCRdb's processing, not the study's, gives the V and J calls here. For this sample there are over 650,000 distinct CDR3 sequences; 40% to 55% appear just once. Roughly 6.5% of the sample is held by the ten biggest clonotypes.

Sequencing input: peripheral blood or thyroid tissue (not recorded which). This sequence was found in an adult man with Graves' disease, either hyperthyroidism or ophthalmopathy (not recorded which).

The nucleotide sequence is TGTGCCAGCAGCGTACGAGCTAACTATGGCTACACCTTC. Its translation reads: CASSVRANYGYTF. The sequence joins TRBV9 to TRBJ1-2, with no confidently assigned D gene. According to the germline V gene, CDR1 reads SGDLS and CDR2 reads YYNGEE. The CDR3 runs 13 amino acids, cysteine and phenylalanine included. Of all the DNA, just the CDR3 is kept, 39 bases in frame from base 1. The germline ends are 4 bases apart after V is trimmed by 1 base and J by 0 bases.